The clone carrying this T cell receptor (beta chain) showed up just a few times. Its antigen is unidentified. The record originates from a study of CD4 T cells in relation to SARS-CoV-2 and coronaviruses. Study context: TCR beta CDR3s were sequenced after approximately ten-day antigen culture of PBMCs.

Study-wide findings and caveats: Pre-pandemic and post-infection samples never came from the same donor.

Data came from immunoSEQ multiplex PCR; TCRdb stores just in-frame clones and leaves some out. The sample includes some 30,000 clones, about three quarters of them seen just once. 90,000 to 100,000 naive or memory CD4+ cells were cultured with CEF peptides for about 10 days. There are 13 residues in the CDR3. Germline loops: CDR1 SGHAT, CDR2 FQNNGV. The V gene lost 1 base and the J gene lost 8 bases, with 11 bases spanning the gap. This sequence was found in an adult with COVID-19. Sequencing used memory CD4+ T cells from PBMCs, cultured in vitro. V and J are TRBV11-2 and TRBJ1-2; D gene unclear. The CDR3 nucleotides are TGTGCCAGCAGCTTAGTACGGGTGATGGGCTACACCTTC. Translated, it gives CASSLVRVMGYTF.